This T cell receptor (beta chain) was observed in a study of human T cells and chemical hapten exposure (dated by TCRdb to the early 2020s). The study in broad terms: Libraries were combined into a pool for sequencing, and differences in TCR yield between samples came mainly from small differences in library volumes within the pool. This study followed changes in the peripheral blood TCR repertoire in vivo during primary and secondary sensitization of alopecia patients to the hapten diphenylcyclopropenone (DPC). Both TCR alpha and TCR beta chains were sequenced from each blood RNA sample. Results the study describes overall, beyond this receptor: Repeated subsampling changed both the strength of the expansion versus patch-test correlation and the threshold at which that correlation became significant. DPC sensitization did not change how many TCRs were above 1 in 1000 frequency, and no evidence was found of alterations in global repertoire structure.

The junction shows trimming of 5 bases on V and 8 bases on J, plus 25 bases between the germline ends. According to the germline V gene, CDR1 reads SGHAT and CDR2 reads FQNNGV. Counted from cysteine to phenylalanine, this CDR3 has 17 amino acids. Only CDR3 DNA remains: 51 bases, in frame from the first base. Total RNA was isolated from unfractionated whole blood collected in Tempus Blood RNA tubes. As TCR sequencing controls, roughly five healthy volunteers were used, with blood taken at day 0, 2 weeks and 6 weeks. Library prep was done by 5' RACE. The sequencer was an Illumina MiSeq. During library preparation, unique molecular identifiers were attached to individual cDNA molecules so that TCRs could be counted in a quantitative, reproducible way. The paper's data handling went like this. Samples had a median of roughly 99,000 TCRs, with a range from roughly 23,224 to 700,000. The Decombinator software suite was used to annotate the V, J and CDR3 of the TCR reads. For PS versus PT1 abundance plots, all samples were subsampled to the same number of TCRs (28,000). Expanded TCRs were defined as absent before sensitization and observed at least eight times at the 2-week time point. TCRdb itself trimmed the public reads at Q25 with fastp, ran MiXCR and retained productive beta chains. One record per CDR3 amino acid sequence lists the most common genes and DNA. The V and J calls follow TCRdb's processing rather than the paper's. This sample is represented by 120,000 to 150,000 distinct CDR3 sequences; 4.1% of them were singletons. The top ten hold about 1.3% of the sample.

This clonotype was seen at least ten times. The antigen it recognizes is unknown. Base qualities are not provided; no much larger clone lies one nucleotide away. The chain couples TRBV11-2 to TRBJ2-1; the D segment is perhaps TRBD1 or TRBD2, each sharing 5 matched bases. The TCR originated in a female donor in good health. The DNA sequence reads TGTGCCAGCAGCCTCGACCCCGGGACCAGCATCGGCGATGAGCAGTTCTTC. Translated, it reads CASSLDPGTSIGDEQFF.